The entry that follows covers one TCR beta chain sequence. Its antigen remains unidentified. The source of the sample is a study of chemoradiotherapy in HPV16-positive cancers. Study context: Two HPV16-positive patients' cells yielded candidate HPV-specific clones and common motifs. Study-wide points: HPV-responsive T-cell expansion during chemoradiotherapy was linked to improved recurrence-free survival in HPV16-positive patients.

Sequenced by immunoSEQ multiplex PCR; TCRdb stores in-frame clones only, minus some. The profile shows 25,000 to 30,000 clones, about 92% of them singletons. The CDR3 extends over 12 amino acids. The ends lost 4 bases at V and 8 bases at J; junction bases unmatched: 3. Germline CDR1 reads SGHTA; CDR2 reads FQGNSA. Over chemoradiotherapy, repertoires were sampled more than once. Here the sequenced sample was blood, taken from a patient who underwent chemoradiotherapy. The gene calls are TRBV7-2 and TRBJ1-2, with 8 bases lining up with TRBD1. The sequence derives from a human donor with HPV-associated anogenital cancer. The CDR3 bases are TGTGCCAGCAGCTCGGACAGGGCGGGCTACACCTTC. Residues: CASSSDRAGYTF.